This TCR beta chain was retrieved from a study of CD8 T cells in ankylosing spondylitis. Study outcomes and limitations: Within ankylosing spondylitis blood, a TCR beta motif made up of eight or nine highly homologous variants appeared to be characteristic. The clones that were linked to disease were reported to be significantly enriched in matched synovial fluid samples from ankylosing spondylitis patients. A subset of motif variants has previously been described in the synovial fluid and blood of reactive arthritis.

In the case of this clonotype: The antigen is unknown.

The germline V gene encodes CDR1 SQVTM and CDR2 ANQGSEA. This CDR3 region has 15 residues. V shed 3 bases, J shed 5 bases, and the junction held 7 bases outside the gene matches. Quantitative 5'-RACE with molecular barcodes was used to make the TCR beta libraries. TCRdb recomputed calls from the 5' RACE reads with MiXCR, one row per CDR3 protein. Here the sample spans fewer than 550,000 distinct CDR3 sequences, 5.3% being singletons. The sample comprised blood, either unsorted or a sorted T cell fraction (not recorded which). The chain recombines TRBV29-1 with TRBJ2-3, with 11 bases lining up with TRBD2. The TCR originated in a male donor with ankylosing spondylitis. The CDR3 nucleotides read TGCAGCGTTGAGGATAGCGGGGGGGCCATAGATACGCAGTATTTT. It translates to CSVEDSGGAIDTQYF.